The 24 T cell receptor beta chains listed next were all sequenced from one sample in a study of CD8 T cells in ankylosing spondylitis. TCRdb called the 5' RACE reads again in MiXCR, with one record for every CDR3 protein. The table has some 29,000 distinct CDR3 sequences, more than 5.5% seen once. The specimen sequenced was blood, either unsorted or a sorted T cell fraction (not recorded which). These receptors originate from a male donor with ankylosing spondylitis or in good health (not recorded which).

The CDR3 loop is CASSLESGRADTQYF. DNA of the CDR3: TGTGCCAGCAGCTTAGAGAGCGGGAGGGCCGATACGCAGTATTTT. The chain has TRBV7-2 and TRBJ2-3, with 10 bases fitting TRBD2. The CDR3 length is 15 residues. Trimming took 1 base from V and 6 from J; bases not matched to a gene: 4. The germline CDR1 and CDR2 sequences are SGHTA and FQGNSA.

This clonotype appeared many times. The chain carries TRBV12-3 or TRBV12-4 and TRBJ2-7, with 11 bases fitting TRBD2. This CDR3 has 14 residues. Trimming cost V 6 bases and J 1 base; bases outside gene matches: 2. As DNA, the CDR3 is TGTGCCAGCAGCCGACTAGCGGGGTCCTACGAGCAGTACTTC. This gives the protein CASSRLAGSYEQYF.

J is TRBJ2-5 and V is TRBV5-1, with D perhaps being TRBD1 or TRBD2 (5 bases each). Trimming removed 2 bases from V and 5 bases from J, with 13 bases in between. Per germline, CDR1 SGHRS and CDR2 YFSETQ. This CDR3 has 14 residues. The CDR3 sequence is CASSFGTGWETQYF. CDR3 coding DNA: TGCGCCAGCAGCTTTGGGACCGGATGGGAGACCCAGTACTTC.

The chain combines TRBV15 with TRBJ2-3; possibly TRBD2 for D (6 bases). In germline, CDR1 is LNHNV, CDR2 YYDKDF (reference sequence). V was trimmed by 3 bases and J by 3 bases, leaving 16 bases between them. The CDR3 length is 16 residues. The CDR3 region is CATSRGTRRETDTQYF. CDR3 sequence (DNA): TGTGCCACCAGCAGGGGGACGCGGAGGGAAACAGATACGCAGTATTTT.

This clonotype has a count of ten or more. This chain joins TRBV11-3 and TRBJ2-1, with D unclear. V gave up 6 bases and J gave up 5 bases, with 5 bases separating them. The CDR3 covers 11 residues. Germline V gene lookup returns CDR1 SGHNT and CDR2 YENEEA. As DNA, the CDR3 is TGTGCCAGCAGATCCAACAATGAGCAGTTCTTC. Encoded protein: CASRSNNEQFF.

The J gene is TRBJ2-1, the V gene TRBV12-3 or TRBV12-4; TRBD1 is a possible D gene (6 bases). The CDR3 is made up of 12 amino acids. V lost 10 bases and J 12 bases, leaving 19 bases between the germline ends. The CDR3: CATRGRSDSQFF. CDR3 coding DNA: TGTGCCACCAGGGGTAGATCTGACTCGCAGTTCTTC.

This clonotype showed up just a few times. The V call is TRBV7-9, the J call TRBJ1-4, with a weak D call TRBD1 (5 bases). The CDR3 is 12 amino acids. Germline CDR1 and CDR2: SEHNR and FQNEAQ (reference sequence). V was shortened by 6 bases and J by 8 bases, with 10 bases between the two germline ends. CDR3 loop: CASRSEGEKLFF. The CDR3 region has the DNA TGTGCCAGCAGGAGTGAGGGGGAAAAACTGTTTTTT.

The table lists this clonotype with many counts. The V gene is TRBV19, the J gene TRBJ2-6; D may correspond to TRBD1 or TRBD2 (5 bases each). The CDR3 sequence is 16 residues long. V was shortened by 6 bases and J by 0 bases, with 12 bases between the two germline ends. CDR1 is LNHDA and CDR2 is SQIVND in the germline V gene (reference sequence). The CDR3 loop is CASRGVGFSGANVLTF. The DNA for the CDR3 is TGTGCCAGTAGGGGGGTCGGCTTCTCTGGGGCCAACGTCCTGACTTTC.

There are many counts of this clonotype. This chain links TRBV5-1 with TRBJ2-5, with 10 bases that match TRBD1. In germline, CDR1 is SGHRS, CDR2 YFSETQ. This CDR3 has 14 amino acids. The V and J ends lost 2 bases and 4 bases, in that order; junction bases with no gene match: 2. The CDR3 loop reads CASSFRDRGETQYF. DNA of the CDR3: TGCGCCAGCAGCTTCCGGGACAGGGGAGAGACCCAGTACTTC.

This clonotype was observed at least ten times. The CDR3, as DNA: TGCGCCAGCAGCGCGGGACCGTCCCCCTACGAGCAGTACTTC. It codes for CASSAGPSPYEQYF. The rearrangement uses TRBV5-1 and TRBJ2-7; D might be TRBD2 (6 bases). V shed 4 bases and J shed 2 bases, with 13 bases lying between them. The V gene's germline CDR1 is SGHRS and CDR2 YFSETQ. CDR3 size: 14 residues.

This clonotype was recorded many times. V is TRBV18 and J is TRBJ2-5, with D possibly TRBD1 on 5 matching bases. The V end was cut by 3 bases, the J end by 0 bases, with 11 bases between. The CDR3 is 15 amino acids. CDR1 is KGHSH and CDR2 is LQKENI in the germline V gene. CDR3 DNA: TGTGCCAGCTCACCCCTAGGGGTTCACCAAGAGACCCAGTACTTC. Protein product: CASSPLGVHQETQYF.

The chain joins TRBV12-3 or TRBV12-4 to TRBJ2-7, with a weak D call TRBD1 (6 bases). The V and J ends lost 5 bases and 2 bases respectively, with 13 bases between them. CDR3 length: 14 amino acids. CDR3 residues: CASSPRQVAYEQYF. The CDR3 nucleotides read TGTGCCAGCAGTCCTCGACAGGTCGCCTACGAGCAGTACTTC.

In this sample, this clonotype turned up many times. The chain combines TRBV3-1 with TRBJ2-1; TRBD2 matches 14 bases. Germline lookup yields CDR1 LGHDT and CDR2 YNNKEL (reference sequence). After removal of 3 bases from V and 5 bases from J, the junction contained 12 bases not matched to a gene. The CDR3 contains 19 residues. Written as DNA, the CDR3 is TGTGCCAGCAGCCAGTTGCAGACTAGCGGGAGGGTACCCGACAATGAGCAGTTCTTC. Amino acid sequence: CASSQLQTSGRVPDNEQFF.

The rearrangement links TRBV20-1 to TRBJ1-1; TRBD1 might be the D (5 bases). Trimming took off 6 bases at V and 10 bases at J, with 18 bases between the two ends. Germline V lookup: CDR1 DFQATT, CDR2 SNEGSKA (reference sequence). There are 12 residues in the CDR3. CDR3 sequence (DNA): TGCAGTGCGCCAGGGCCGGATTTCGGAGCTTTCTTT. Translation: CSAPGPDFGAFF.

Ten or more counts support this clonotype. The chain links TRBV3-1 to TRBJ2-5; 9 nucleotides agree with TRBD2. The length of the CDR3 is 15 residues. Germline lookup yields CDR1 LGHDT and CDR2 YNNKEL (reference sequence). The junction had 6 bases not matched to a gene; V was cut back by 3 bases and J by 4 bases. CDR3 sequence: CASSHRREGRETQYF. The CDR3 DNA is TGTGCCAGCAGCCACAGGCGGGAGGGGAGAGAGACCCAGTACTTC.

This clonotype came up many times. The V call is TRBV6-5, the J call TRBJ2-1, with D perhaps TRBD1 (6 bases). Between the trimmed V and J ends, which lost 2 bases and 7 bases, there was a span of 21 bases. In germline, CDR1 is MNHEY, CDR2 SVGAGI. This CDR3 is built from 17 residues. The CDR3 sequence: CASSYRRGHESGNEQFF. CDR3 sequence (DNA): TGTGCCAGCAGTTACCGCCGGGGACACGAATCAGGGAATGAGCAGTTCTTC.

This clonotype was detected ten times or more. The chain combines TRBV3-1 with TRBJ1-5; no clear D. The CDR3 sequence is 15 residues long. Trimming removed 0 bases at V and 5 bases at J, with 11 bases between. Germline assignment: CDR1 LGHDT and CDR2 YNNKEL (reference sequence). In DNA, the CDR3 is TGTGCCAGCAGCCAAGATTCAGCAGCCCATCAGCCCCAGCATTTT. As protein: CASSQDSAAHQPQHF.

In this sample, this clonotype turned up a few times. V usage is TRBV12-3 or TRBV12-4 and J usage is TRBJ2-7; D uncertain. This CDR3 region has 12 residues. V lost 1 base and J lost 5, with 6 bases in between. CDR3 sequence reads: CASSLVGNEQYF. The CDR3 DNA is TGTGCCAGCAGTTTAGTGGGGAACGAGCAGTACTTC.

In DNA, the CDR3 is TGTGCCAGCAGCCTCAGGCGGGACTACGAGCAGTACTTC. Translation gives CASSLRRDYEQYF. The rearrangement joins TRBV5-8 to TRBJ2-7, with a possible D match to TRBD2 (6 bases). This CDR3 has 13 amino acids. CDR1 and CDR2 (germline): SGHTS, YDEGEE. V dropped 4 bases and J dropped 3 bases, with 11 bases sitting between them. Full variable domain (remainder filled in from reference TRBV5-8 and TRBJ2-7): EAGVTQSPTHLIKTRGQQATLRCSPISGHTSVYWYQQALGLGLQFLLWYDEGEERNRGNFPPRFSGRQFPNYSSELNVNALELEDSALYLCASSLRRDYEQYFGPGTRLTVT.

This clonotype was counted at least ten times. The chain carries TRBV12-3 or TRBV12-4 and TRBJ2-1, with D perhaps TRBD1 or TRBD2 (5 bases each). V was pared by 7 bases and J by 9 bases, with 19 bases between. The CDR3 is 14 amino acids. The CDR3 is CASTPTGRDAEQFF. CDR3 coding DNA: TGTGCCAGCACACCAACGGGACGAGACGCTGAGCAGTTCTTC.

This clonotype was recorded at least ten times. The chain recombines TRBV6-1 with TRBJ2-1; the match to TRBD1 covers 8 bases. The CDR3 length is 13 residues. Trimming cost V 8 bases and J 13 bases; bases outside gene matches: 13. Germline V lookup: CDR1 MNHNS, CDR2 SASEGT. The CDR3 sequence: CASSGQGLFDQFF. CDR3 sequence (DNA): TGTGCCAGCTCCGGACAGGGATTATTCGATCAGTTCTTC.

In its sample, this clonotype was seen many times. The CDR3 DNA reads as TGTGCCAGCGAGGGGAGTACAGGGGTAGAGACCCAGTACTTC. It translates to CASEGSTGVETQYF. The gene calls are TRBV2 and TRBJ2-5; 7 positions match TRBD1. J lost 4 bases, V lost 8 bases, and 10 bases had no gene match. The CDR3 consists of 14 residues. Germline V gene data show CDR1 as SNHLY and CDR2 as FYNNEI.

The sample holds many counts of this clonotype. V usage is TRBV5-6 and J usage is TRBJ2-1; D is unclear. The CDR3 contains 12 residues. V was cut by 2 bases and J by 5 bases, with 5 bases left in between. Germline V lookup: CDR1 SGHDT, CDR2 YYEEEE. The CDR3 DNA is TGTGCCAGCAGCTTCCACGACAATGAGCAGTTCTTC. This gives the protein CASSFHDNEQFF. Complete variable domain (other parts from reference TRBV5-6 and TRBJ2-1): DAGVTQSPTHLIKTRGQQVTLRCSPKSGHDTVSWYQQALGQGPQFIFQYYEEEERQRGNFPDRFSGHQFPNYSSELNVNALLLGDSALYLCASSFHDNEQFFGPGTRLTVL.

This clonotype was counted ten times or more. The CDR3 region is CATSDLYTDTQYF. CDR3 in DNA: TGTGCCACCAGTGATTTATACACAGATACGCAGTATTTT. The chain joins TRBV24-1 to TRBJ2-3; no clear D gene. V gave up 1 base and J gave up 2 bases, with 3 bases separating them. Germline assignment: CDR1 KGHDR and CDR2 SFDVKD. The CDR3 is 13 residues long.